The rows below give T cell receptor beta chains drawn from one sample of a study of blood T cell repertoires in COVID-19. The repertoire was sequenced with immunoSEQ multiplex PCR; TCRdb's copy has only in-frame clones and lacks some. The top ten clones hold around 1.5% of a sample with roughly 220,000 clones, approximately 82% of them seen once. Sequencing input: peripheral blood. These receptors all come from a woman aged 40 to 49 who had recovered from COVID-19. Both conserved end residues are part of each CDR3. Fields, in order: clone size, V gene, J gene, D gene, CDR3 protein, CDR3 DNA. A D gene is named only where the DNA matches it firmly. The listing skips clone size in some rows; elsewhere it reads once, few, many or a size class.

abundance: NA
v_gene: TRBV3-1/TRBV3-2
j_gene: TRBJ1-5
d_gene: NA
CDR3aa: CASSQDDRGSQPQHF
CDR3nt: TGTGCCAGCAGCCAAGATGACCGCGGAAGTCAGCCCCAGCATTTT

abundance: NA
v_gene: TRBV4-3
j_gene: TRBJ2-3
d_gene: NA
CDR3aa: CASSQESGASTDTQYF
CDR3nt: TGCGCCAGCAGCCAAGAGAGTGGGGCAAGCACAGATACGCAGTATTTT

abundance: NA
v_gene: TRBV7-2
j_gene: TRBJ1-1
d_gene: TRBD1
CDR3aa: CASSFGAGGLTEAFF
CDR3nt: TGTGCCAGCAGCTTCGGGGCAGGGGGGCTCACTGAAGCTTTCTTT

abundance: NA
v_gene: TRBV29-1
j_gene: TRBJ2-2
d_gene: NA
CDR3aa: CSAPVGGGELFF
CDR3nt: TGCAGCGCCCCCGTCGGAGGCGGGGAGCTGTTTTTT

abundance: NA
v_gene: TRBV20-1
j_gene: TRBJ1-1
d_gene: NA
CDR3aa: CSARSGSEAFF
CDR3nt: TGCAGTGCTAGATCGGGGTCTGAAGCTTTCTTT

abundance: NA
v_gene: TRBV11-2
j_gene: TRBJ2-7
d_gene: NA
CDR3aa: CASSLGATGGYEQYF
CDR3nt: TGTGCCAGCAGCTTAGGGGCGACAGGAGGCTACGAGCAGTACTTC

abundance: NA
v_gene: TRBV6-5
j_gene: TRBJ2-1
d_gene: NA
CDR3aa: CASSYDRRYNEQFF
CDR3nt: TGTGCCAGCAGTTACGACAGACGCTACAATGAGCAGTTCTTC

abundance: once
v_gene: TRBV18
j_gene: TRBJ2-5
d_gene: NA
CDR3aa: CASSPPRGKETQYF
CDR3nt: TGTGCCAGCTCACCACCTAGGGGGAAAGAGACCCAGTACTTC

abundance: NA
v_gene: TRBV25-1
j_gene: TRBJ1-2
d_gene: NA
CDR3aa: CASSPLGQAYGYTF
CDR3nt: TGTGCCAGCAGTCCCCTGGGGCAGGCCTATGGCTACACCTTC

abundance: NA
v_gene: TRBV4-2
j_gene: TRBJ2-3
d_gene: NA
CDR3aa: CASSQVGGGEDTQYF
CDR3nt: TGTGCCAGCAGCCAAGTAGGGGGTGGTGAAGATACGCAGTATTTT

abundance: NA
v_gene: TRBV18
j_gene: TRBJ1-5
d_gene: TRBD1
CDR3aa: CASSSGTGNQPQHF
CDR3nt: TGTGCCAGCTCGTCCGGGACAGGGAATCAGCCCCAGCATTTT

abundance: NA
v_gene: TRBV3-1/TRBV3-2
j_gene: TRBJ2-5
d_gene: TRBD2
CDR3aa: CASSQESPGLAGGETQYF
CDR3nt: TGTGCCAGCAGCCAAGAAAGCCCGGGACTAGCGGGGGGGGAGACCCAGTACTTC

abundance: NA
v_gene: TRBV5-6
j_gene: TRBJ1-3
d_gene: NA
CDR3aa: CASSLYGTRAFSNTIYF
CDR3nt: TGTGCCAGCAGCTTGTACGGCACCAGGGCTTTTTCTAACACCATATATTTT

abundance: NA
v_gene: TRBV2
j_gene: TRBJ2-1
d_gene: TRBD2
CDR3aa: CASSETAGVSYNEQFF
CDR3nt: TGTGCCAGCAGTGAGACAGCGGGGGTATCCTACAATGAGCAGTTCTTC

abundance: NA
v_gene: TRBV5-6
j_gene: TRBJ2-2
d_gene: TRBD1
CDR3aa: CASSKRDRDTGELFF
CDR3nt: TGTGCCAGCAGCAAAAGGGACAGGGACACCGGGGAGCTGTTTTTT

abundance: NA
v_gene: TRBV21-1
j_gene: TRBJ2-5
d_gene: NA
CDR3aa: CASSKRAKGRETQYF
CDR3nt: TGTGCCAGCAGCAAGAGGGCCAAAGGAAGAGAGACCCAGTACTTC

abundance: NA
v_gene: TRBV29-1
j_gene: TRBJ1-2
d_gene: TRBD1
CDR3aa: CSVTGLANYGYTF
CDR3nt: TGCAGCGTGACAGGGCTTGCCAATTATGGCTACACCTTC

abundance: NA
v_gene: TRBV7-2
j_gene: TRBJ2-3
d_gene: NA
CDR3aa: CASSFQGRDTQYF
CDR3nt: TGTGCCAGCAGCTTTCAGGGGAGAGATACGCAGTATTTT

abundance: few
v_gene: TRBV20-1
j_gene: TRBJ2-7
d_gene: TRBD1
CDR3aa: CSARQGYEQYF
CDR3nt: TGCAGTGCTCGACAGGGCTACGAGCAGTACTTC

abundance: once
v_gene: TRBV9
j_gene: TRBJ2-1
d_gene: TRBD2
CDR3aa: CASSASPGGAGYEQFF
CDR3nt: TGTGCCAGCAGCGCCTCCCCCGGGGGGGCTGGGTATGAGCAGTTCTTC

abundance: NA
v_gene: TRBV14
j_gene: TRBJ2-3
d_gene: NA
CDR3aa: CASSHPDYPKDTQYF
CDR3nt: TGTGCCAGCAGCCATCCAGACTACCCTAAAGATACGCAGTATTTT

abundance: once
v_gene: TRBV27
j_gene: TRBJ2-7
d_gene: TRBD1
CDR3aa: CASGEDRLLLEYF
CDR3nt: TGTGCCAGCGGAGAGGACAGGCTCCTTTTAGAGTACTTC

abundance: NA
v_gene: TRBV30
j_gene: TRBJ1-2
d_gene: TRBD1
CDR3aa: CAWSETGRFNGYTF
CDR3nt: TGTGCCTGGAGTGAGACAGGGCGGTTCAATGGCTACACCTTC

abundance: NA
v_gene: TRBV11-3
j_gene: TRBJ1-1
d_gene: NA
CDR3aa: CASSPLGQMNTEAFF
CDR3nt: TGTGCCAGCAGCCCTCTAGGACAAATGAACACTGAAGCTTTCTTT

abundance: NA
v_gene: TRBV7-9
j_gene: TRBJ1-2
d_gene: NA
CDR3aa: CASSTRRMQGWMDNYGYTF
CDR3nt: TGTGCCAGCAGCACACGAAGGATGCAGGGGTGGATGGATAACTATGGCTACACCTTC

abundance: NA
v_gene: TRBV11-2
j_gene: TRBJ1-1
d_gene: TRBD1
CDR3aa: CASSSLTGGGTEAFF
CDR3nt: TGTGCCAGCAGCTCACTAACAGGGGGAGGCACTGAAGCTTTCTTT

abundance: many
v_gene: TRBV13
j_gene: TRBJ1-5
d_gene: NA
CDR3aa: CASSLGGGGQPQHF
CDR3nt: TGTGCCAGCAGCTTAGGAGGGGGAGGGCAGCCCCAGCATTTT

abundance: NA
v_gene: TRBV19
j_gene: TRBJ1-2
d_gene: NA
CDR3aa: CASSITPRGNYGYTF
CDR3nt: TGTGCCAGTAGTATAACTCCGCGGGGTAACTATGGCTACACCTTC

abundance: NA
v_gene: TRBV12-5
j_gene: TRBJ1-3
d_gene: NA
CDR3aa: CASGAGRGNTIYF
CDR3nt: TGTGCTAGTGGGGCGGGCCGTGGAAACACCATATATTTT

abundance: NA
v_gene: TRBV7-9
j_gene: TRBJ2-3
d_gene: TRBD1
CDR3aa: CASSLNFGTGSTDTQYF
CDR3nt: TGTGCCAGCAGCTTGAACTTCGGGACAGGTAGCACAGATACGCAGTATTTT

abundance: NA
v_gene: TRBV5-6
j_gene: TRBJ2-3
d_gene: TRBD2
CDR3aa: CASSLKTSGGAIDTQYF
CDR3nt: TGTGCCAGCAGCTTGAAGACTAGCGGGGGGGCCATAGATACGCAGTATTTT

abundance: few
v_gene: TRBV18
j_gene: TRBJ2-2
d_gene: TRBD2
CDR3aa: CASSPRSGVAAGELFF
CDR3nt: TGTGCCAGCTCACCCAGAAGCGGGGTAGCGGCCGGGGAGCTGTTTTTT

abundance: NA
v_gene: TRBV4-3
j_gene: TRBJ2-5
d_gene: NA
CDR3aa: CASSQGGTQYF
CDR3nt: TGCGCCAGCAGCCAAGGAGGGACCCAGTACTTC

abundance: NA
v_gene: TRBV7-9
j_gene: TRBJ1-4
d_gene: TRBD1
CDR3aa: CASSFRGRANEKLFF
CDR3nt: TGTGCCAGCAGCTTCAGGGGGCGAGCTAATGAAAAACTGTTTTTT

abundance: NA
v_gene: TRBV20-1
j_gene: TRBJ1-2
d_gene: NA
CDR3aa: CSASAGDYYGYTF
CDR3nt: TGCAGTGCTAGTGCAGGGGATTACTATGGCTACACCTTC

abundance: NA
v_gene: TRBV5-1
j_gene: TRBJ2-1
d_gene: TRBD2
CDR3aa: CASTTGVLAGNEQFF
CDR3nt: TGCGCCAGCACTACCGGTGTTCTAGCGGGGAATGAGCAGTTCTTC

abundance: NA
v_gene: TRBV13
j_gene: TRBJ2-3
d_gene: TRBD2
CDR3aa: CASNLKFSGGADTQYF
CDR3nt: TGTGCCAGCAATCTGAAGTTCAGCGGGGGGGCAGATACGCAGTATTTT

abundance: once
v_gene: TRBV6-5
j_gene: TRBJ2-3
d_gene: NA
CDR3aa: CASRGPGDTQYF
CDR3nt: TGTGCCAGCAGGGGCCCTGGAGATACGCAGTATTTT